This T cell receptor (beta chain) was observed in a study of Ad26.COV2.S vaccination and SARS-CoV-2 variants. Study findings and constraints: Vaccine recipients surpassed placebo recipients in spike-specific TCR breadth. Marked by substantial breadth, spike-specific CD8+ and CD4+ T cell responses were reportedly seen after vaccination.

Trimming took 2 bases from V and 0 from J, leaving 12 bases between them. CDR1 and CDR2 from the germline V gene are SGHDT and YYEEEE. There are 16 residues in the CDR3. Data came from immunoSEQ multiplex PCR; TCRdb stores just in-frame clones and leaves some out. The profile covers a few hundred thousand clones, with 70% to 90% appearing a single time and less than 4.5% taken by the ten largest. A note on this clone: Its antigen is unknown.

The treatment here: 15 to 20 received Ad26.COV2.S at low or high dose, single or two shots; about 5 received placebo; per-sample allocation not given. The samples were gathered on day 63 after the first injection of vaccine or placebo. The sequence was obtained from a person between 18 and 65 years old who received the Ad26.COV2.S COVID-19 vaccine or a placebo. The V gene is TRBV5-6, the J gene TRBJ1-3; D perhaps matches TRBD1 (5 bases). This specimen consisted of peripheral blood, obtained in a trial of Ad26.COV2.S vaccine versus placebo. CDR3 protein: CASSLPGFGSGNTIYF. CDR3 in DNA: TGTGCCAGCAGCTTACCAGGGTTTGGCTCTGGAAACACCATATATTTT. The complete variable domain, with remaining parts taken from reference TRBV5-6 and TRBJ1-3, reads DAGVTQSPTHLIKTRGQQVTLRCSPKSGHDTVSWYQQALGQGPQFIFQYYEEEERQRGNFPDRFSGHQFPNYSSELNVNALLLGDSALYLCASSLPGFGSGNTIYFGEGSWLTVV.